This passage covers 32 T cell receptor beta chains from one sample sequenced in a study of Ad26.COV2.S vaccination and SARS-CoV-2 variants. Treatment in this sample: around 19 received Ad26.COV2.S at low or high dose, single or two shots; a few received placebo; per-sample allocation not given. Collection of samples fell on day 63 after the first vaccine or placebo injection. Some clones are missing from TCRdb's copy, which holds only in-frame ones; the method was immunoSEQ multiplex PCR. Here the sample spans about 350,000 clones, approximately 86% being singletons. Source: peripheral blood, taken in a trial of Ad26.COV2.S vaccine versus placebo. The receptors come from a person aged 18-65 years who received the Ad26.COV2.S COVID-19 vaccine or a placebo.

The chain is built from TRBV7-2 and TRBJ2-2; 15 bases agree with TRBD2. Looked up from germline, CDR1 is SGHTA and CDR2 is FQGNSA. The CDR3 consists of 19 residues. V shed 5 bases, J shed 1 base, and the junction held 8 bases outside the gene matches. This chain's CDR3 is CASSIGLAGGRGNTGELFF. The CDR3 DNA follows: TGTGCCAGCAGCATTGGACTAGCGGGAGGGCGAGGGAACACCGGGGAGCTGTTTTTT.

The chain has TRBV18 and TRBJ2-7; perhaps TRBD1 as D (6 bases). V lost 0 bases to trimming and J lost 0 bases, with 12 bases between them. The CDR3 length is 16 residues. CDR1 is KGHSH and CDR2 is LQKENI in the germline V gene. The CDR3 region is CASSPPSRGSSYEQYF. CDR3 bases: TGTGCCAGCTCACCACCGTCCAGGGGCAGCTCCTACGAGCAGTACTTC.

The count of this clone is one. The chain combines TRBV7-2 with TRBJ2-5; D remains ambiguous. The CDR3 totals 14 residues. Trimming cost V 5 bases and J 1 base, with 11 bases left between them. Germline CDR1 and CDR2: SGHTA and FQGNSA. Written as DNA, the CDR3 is TGTGCCAGCAGCCAGTTAATATCCCAAGAGACCCAGTACTTC. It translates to CASSQLISQETQYF.

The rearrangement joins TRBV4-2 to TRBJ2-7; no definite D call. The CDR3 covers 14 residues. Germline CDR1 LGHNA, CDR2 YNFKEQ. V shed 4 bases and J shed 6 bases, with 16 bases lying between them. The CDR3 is CASSRAGGVGEQYF. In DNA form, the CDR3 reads TGTGCCAGCAGCCGGGCCGGTGGGGTAGGCGAGCAGTACTTC.

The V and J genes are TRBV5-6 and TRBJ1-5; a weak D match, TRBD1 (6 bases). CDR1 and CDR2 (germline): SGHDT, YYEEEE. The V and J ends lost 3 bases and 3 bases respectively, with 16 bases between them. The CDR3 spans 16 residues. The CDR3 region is CASSSRSQGFNQPQHF. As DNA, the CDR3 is TGTGCCAGCAGCTCCCGGAGCCAGGGGTTCAATCAGCCCCAGCATTTT. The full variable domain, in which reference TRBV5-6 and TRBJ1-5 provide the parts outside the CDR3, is DAGVTQSPTHLIKTRGQQVTLRCSPKSGHDTVSWYQQALGQGPQFIFQYYEEEERQRGNFPDRFSGHQFPNYSSELNVNALLLGDSALYLCASSSRSQGFNQPQHFGDGTRLSIL.

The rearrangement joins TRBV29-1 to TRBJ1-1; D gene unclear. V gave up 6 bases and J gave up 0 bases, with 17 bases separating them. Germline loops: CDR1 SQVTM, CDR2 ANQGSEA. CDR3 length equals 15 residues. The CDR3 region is CSVPNPRRMNTEAFF. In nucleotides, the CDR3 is TGCAGCGTCCCGAACCCCCGCAGAATGAACACTGAAGCTTTCTTT.

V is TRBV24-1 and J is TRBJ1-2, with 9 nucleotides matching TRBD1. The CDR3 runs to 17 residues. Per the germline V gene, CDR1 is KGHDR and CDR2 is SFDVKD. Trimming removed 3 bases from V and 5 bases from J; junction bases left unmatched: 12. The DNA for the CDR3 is TGTGCCACCAGTGATCCAGGACAGGGGTTGGGGCCTTATGGCTACACCTTC. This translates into CATSDPGQGLGPYGYTF.

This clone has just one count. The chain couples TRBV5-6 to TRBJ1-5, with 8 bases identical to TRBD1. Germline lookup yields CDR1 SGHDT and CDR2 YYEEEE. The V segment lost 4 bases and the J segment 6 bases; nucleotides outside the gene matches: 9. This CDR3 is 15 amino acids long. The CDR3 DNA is TGTGCCAGCAGCCACTGGACAGGGTATACTCAGCCCCAGCATTTT. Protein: CASSHWTGYTQPQHF.

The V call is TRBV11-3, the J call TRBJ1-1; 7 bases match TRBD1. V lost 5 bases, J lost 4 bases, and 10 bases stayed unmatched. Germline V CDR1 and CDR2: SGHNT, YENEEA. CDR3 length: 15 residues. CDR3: CASSLSTGTGTEAFF. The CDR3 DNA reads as TGTGCCAGCAGCCTCTCGACAGGGACGGGCACTGAAGCTTTCTTT.

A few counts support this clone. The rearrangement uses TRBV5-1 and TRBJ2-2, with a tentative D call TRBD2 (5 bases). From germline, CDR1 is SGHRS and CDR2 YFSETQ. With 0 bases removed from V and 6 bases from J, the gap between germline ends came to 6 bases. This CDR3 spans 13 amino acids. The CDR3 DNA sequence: TGCGCCAGCAGCTTGGGAGGGCCCGGGGAGCTGTTTTTT. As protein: CASSLGGPGELFF.

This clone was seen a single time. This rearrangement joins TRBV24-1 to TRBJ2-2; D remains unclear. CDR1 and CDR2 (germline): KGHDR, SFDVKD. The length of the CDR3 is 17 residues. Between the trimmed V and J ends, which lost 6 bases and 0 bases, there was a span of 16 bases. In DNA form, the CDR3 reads TGTGCCACCAGTACCAAGCGACAACCTCCGAACACCGGGGAGCTGTTTTTT. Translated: CATSTKRQPPNTGELFF.

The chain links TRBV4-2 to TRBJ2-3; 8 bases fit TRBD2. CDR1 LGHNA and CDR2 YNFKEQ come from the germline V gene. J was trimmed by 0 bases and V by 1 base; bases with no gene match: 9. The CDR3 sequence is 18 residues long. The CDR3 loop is CASSQGGREDHSTDTQYF. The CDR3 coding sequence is TGTGCCAGCAGCCAAGGGGGGCGGGAGGACCACAGCACAGATACGCAGTATTTT.

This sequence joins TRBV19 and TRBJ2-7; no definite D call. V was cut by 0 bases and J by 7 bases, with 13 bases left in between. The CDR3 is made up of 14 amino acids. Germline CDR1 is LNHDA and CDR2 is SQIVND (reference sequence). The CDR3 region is CASSIDPLWGEQYF. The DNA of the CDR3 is TGTGCCAGTAGTATAGATCCCCTCTGGGGTGAGCAGTACTTC. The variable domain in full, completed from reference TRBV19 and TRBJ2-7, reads DGGITQSPKYLFRKEGQNVTLSCEQNLNHDAMYWYRQDPGQGLRLIYYSQIVNDFQKGDIAEGYSVSREKKESFPLTVTSAQKNPTAFYLCASSIDPLWGEQYFGPGTRLTVT.

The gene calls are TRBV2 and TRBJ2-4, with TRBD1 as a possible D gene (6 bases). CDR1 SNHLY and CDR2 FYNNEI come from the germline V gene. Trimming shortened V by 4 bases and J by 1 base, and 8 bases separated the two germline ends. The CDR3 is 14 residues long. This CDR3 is CASSGQAAKNIQYF. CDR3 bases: TGTGCCAGCAGTGGACAGGCGGCCAAAAACATTCAGTACTTC. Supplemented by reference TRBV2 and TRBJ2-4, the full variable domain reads EPEVTQTPSHQVTQMGQEVILRCVPISNHLYFYWYRQILGQKVEFLVSFYNNEISEKSEIFDDQFSVERPDGSNFTLKIRSTKLEDSAMYFCASSGQAAKNIQYFGAGTRLSVL.

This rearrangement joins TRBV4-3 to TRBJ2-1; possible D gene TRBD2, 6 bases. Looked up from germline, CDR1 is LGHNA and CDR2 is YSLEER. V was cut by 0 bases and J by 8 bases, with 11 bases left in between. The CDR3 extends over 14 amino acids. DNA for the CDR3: TGCGCCAGCAGCCAAGAGGGACTCTGGGATGAGCAGTTCTTC. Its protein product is CASSQEGLWDEQFF.

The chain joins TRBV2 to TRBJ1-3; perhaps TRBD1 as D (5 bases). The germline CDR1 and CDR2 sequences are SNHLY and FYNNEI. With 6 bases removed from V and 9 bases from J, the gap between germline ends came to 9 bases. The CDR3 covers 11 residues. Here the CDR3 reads CASSPGGTIYF. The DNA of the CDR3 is TGTGCCAGCAGCCCTGGGGGCACCATATATTTT.

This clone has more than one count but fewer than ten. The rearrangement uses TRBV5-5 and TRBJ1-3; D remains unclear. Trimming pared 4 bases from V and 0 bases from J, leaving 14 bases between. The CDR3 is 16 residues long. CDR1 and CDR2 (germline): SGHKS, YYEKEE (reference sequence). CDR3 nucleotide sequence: TGTGCCAGCAGCATCGGACCTTATTCCTCTGGAAACACCATATATTTT. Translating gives CASSIGPYSSGNTIYF.

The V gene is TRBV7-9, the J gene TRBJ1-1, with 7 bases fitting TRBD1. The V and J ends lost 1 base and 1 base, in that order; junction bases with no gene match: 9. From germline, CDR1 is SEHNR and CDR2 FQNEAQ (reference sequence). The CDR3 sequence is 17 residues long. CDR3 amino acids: CASSLGLYRGSNTEAFF. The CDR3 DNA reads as TGTGCCAGCAGCTTAGGTCTTTACAGGGGATCGAACACTGAAGCTTTCTTT.

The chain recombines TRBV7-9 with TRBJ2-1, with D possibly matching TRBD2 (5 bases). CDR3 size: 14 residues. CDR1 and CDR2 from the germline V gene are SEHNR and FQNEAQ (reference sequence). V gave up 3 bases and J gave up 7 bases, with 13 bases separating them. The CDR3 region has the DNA TGTGCCAGCAGCTTTAGTGGGAGCGGAAATGAGCAGTTCTTC. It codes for CASSFSGSGNEQFF.

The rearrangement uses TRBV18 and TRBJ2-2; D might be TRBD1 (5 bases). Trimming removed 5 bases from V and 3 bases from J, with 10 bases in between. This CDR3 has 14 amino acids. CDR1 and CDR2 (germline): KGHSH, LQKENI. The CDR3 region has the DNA TGTGCCAGCTCAGCACAGGAATACACCGGGGAGCTGTTTTTT. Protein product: CASSAQEYTGELFF.

The CDR3 reads CASSLPGAYEQYF. The CDR3 DNA is TGTGCCAGCAGCTTGCCGGGGGCCTACGAGCAGTACTTC. The chain uses TRBV5-5 and TRBJ2-7; weak D call: TRBD2 (6 bases). Trimming removed 1 base from V and 2 bases from J, with 7 bases in between. The germline CDR1 and CDR2 sequences are SGHKS and YYEKEE (reference sequence). There are 13 residues in the CDR3.

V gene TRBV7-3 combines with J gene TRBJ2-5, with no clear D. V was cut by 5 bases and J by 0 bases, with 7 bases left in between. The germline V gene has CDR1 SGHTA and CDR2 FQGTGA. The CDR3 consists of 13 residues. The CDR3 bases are TGTGCCAGCAGCCCCGGGTACCAAGAGACCCAGTACTTC. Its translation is CASSPGYQETQYF.

CDR3 sequence: CATSDGLDNEQFF. As DNA, the CDR3 is TGTGCCACCAGTGATGGCCTAGACAATGAGCAGTTCTTC. The chain links TRBV24-1 to TRBJ2-1; D call uncertain. Germline loops: CDR1 KGHDR, CDR2 SFDVKD. The V gene lost 3 bases and the J gene lost 5 bases, with 7 bases spanning the gap. The CDR3 is 13 residues long.

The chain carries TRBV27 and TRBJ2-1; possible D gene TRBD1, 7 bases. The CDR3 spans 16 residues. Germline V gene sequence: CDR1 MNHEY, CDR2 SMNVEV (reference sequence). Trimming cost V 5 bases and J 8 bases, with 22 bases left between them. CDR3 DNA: TGTGCCAGCAGTCCCTATACGGAGGGGGCGCGTTATGAGCAGTTCTTC. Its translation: CASSPYTEGARYEQFF.

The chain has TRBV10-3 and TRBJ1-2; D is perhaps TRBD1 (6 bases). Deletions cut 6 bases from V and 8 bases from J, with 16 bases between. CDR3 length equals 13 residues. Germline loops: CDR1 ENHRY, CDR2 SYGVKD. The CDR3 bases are TGTGCCATCAGGCCCGAGGGGGATCCAGGCTACACCTTC. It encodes CAIRPEGDPGYTF.

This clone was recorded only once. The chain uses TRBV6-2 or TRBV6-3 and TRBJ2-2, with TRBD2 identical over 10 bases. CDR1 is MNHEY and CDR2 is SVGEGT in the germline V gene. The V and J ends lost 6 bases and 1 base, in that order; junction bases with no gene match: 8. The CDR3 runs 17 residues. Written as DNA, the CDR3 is TGTGCCAGCAGCGATGGGGCTAGCGGGGGGAACACCGGGGAGCTGTTTTTT. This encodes CASSDGASGGNTGELFF.

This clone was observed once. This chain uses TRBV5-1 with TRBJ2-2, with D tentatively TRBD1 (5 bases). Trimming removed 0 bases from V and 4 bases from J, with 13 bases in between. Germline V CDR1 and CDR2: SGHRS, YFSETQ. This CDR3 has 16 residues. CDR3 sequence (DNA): TGCGCCAGCAGCTTGGGTATCAGGGTTGGCACCGGGGAGCTGTTTTTT. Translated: CASSLGIRVGTGELFF.

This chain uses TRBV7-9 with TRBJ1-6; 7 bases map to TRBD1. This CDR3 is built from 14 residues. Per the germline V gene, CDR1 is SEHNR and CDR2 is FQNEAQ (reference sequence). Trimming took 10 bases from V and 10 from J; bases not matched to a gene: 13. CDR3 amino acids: CATGRGTAGSPLHF. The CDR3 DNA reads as TGTGCCACCGGGCGGGGGACAGCCGGGTCACCCCTCCACTTT.

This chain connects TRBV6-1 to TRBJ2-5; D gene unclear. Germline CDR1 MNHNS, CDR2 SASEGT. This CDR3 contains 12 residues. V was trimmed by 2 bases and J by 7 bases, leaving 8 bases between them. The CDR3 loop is CASSESLGTQYF. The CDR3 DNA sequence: TGTGCCAGCAGTGAATCACTGGGGACCCAGTACTTC.

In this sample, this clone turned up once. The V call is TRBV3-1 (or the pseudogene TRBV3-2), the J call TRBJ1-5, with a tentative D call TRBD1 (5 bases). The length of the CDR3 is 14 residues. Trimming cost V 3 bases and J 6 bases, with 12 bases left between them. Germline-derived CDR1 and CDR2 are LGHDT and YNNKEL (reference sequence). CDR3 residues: CASSHLGGGQPQHF. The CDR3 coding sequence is TGTGCCAGCAGCCATTTGGGGGGGGGTCAGCCCCAGCATTTT.

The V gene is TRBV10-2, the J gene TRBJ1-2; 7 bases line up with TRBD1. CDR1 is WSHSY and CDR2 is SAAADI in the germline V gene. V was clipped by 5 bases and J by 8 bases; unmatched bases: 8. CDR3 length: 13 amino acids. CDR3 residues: CASSKDRSEGYTF. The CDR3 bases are TGCGCCAGCAGTAAGGACAGGTCCGAGGGCTACACCTTC.

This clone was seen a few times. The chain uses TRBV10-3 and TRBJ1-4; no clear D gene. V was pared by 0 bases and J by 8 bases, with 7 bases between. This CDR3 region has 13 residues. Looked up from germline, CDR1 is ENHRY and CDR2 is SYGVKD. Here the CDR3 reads CAISESAVEKLFF. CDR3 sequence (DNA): TGTGCCATCAGTGAGTCGGCCGTCGAAAAACTGTTTTTT.